These T cell receptor beta chains were read from a single sample in a study of T cells in tuberculosis. Only in-frame clones appear in the TCRdb table, and some are missing; sequencing was by immunoSEQ multiplex PCR. The sample lists fewer than 40,000 clones, about 97% seen once, with 6% to 7% in the top ten. Source material: PBMCs. The origin of the receptors is a donor aged 10-29 years with latent tuberculosis or without tuberculosis infection. The CDR3 runs from the conserved cysteine through the conserved F or W. The D gene is left open where the match is weak.

d_gene	v_gene	j_gene	CDR3nt	CDR3aa
-	TRBV4-2	TRBJ2-5	TGTGCCAGCAGCCAATCCACAGGGCTCGGGACACGGGAGACCCAGTACTTC	CASSQSTGLGTRETQYF
-	TRBV5-6	TRBJ2-7	TGTGCCAGCAGCTCCGGACTGAACGAGCAGTACTTC	CASSSGLNEQYF
TRBD2	TRBV28	TRBJ2-3	TGTGCCAGCAGTTTCCTAGCGGGAGGGCCCCCCGGCGCAGATACGCAGTATTTT	CASSFLAGGPPGADTQYF
TRBD1	TRBV2	TRBJ1-2	TGTGCCAGCAGCCGACCGGGACAGGCCCAAATCCCGTTGAATGGCTACACCTTC	CASSRPGQAQIPLNGYTF
TRBD1	TRBV7-3	TRBJ2-2	TGTGCCAGCAGCCGGGACAGGAACACCGGGGAGCTGTTTTTT	CASSRDRNTGELFF
-	TRBV19	TRBJ2-5	TGTGCCACCCGGGAGAGGGGATGGGAGACCCAGTACTTC	CATRERGWETQYF
-	TRBV9	TRBJ2-1	TGTGCCAGCAGCTCCAGGACAGACTACAATGAGCAGTTCTTC	CASSSRTDYNEQFF
-	TRBV9	TRBJ2-2	TGTGCCAGCAGCGTTGGGGGCCAGAACACCGGGGAGCTGTTTTTT	CASSVGGQNTGELFF
TRBD1	TRBV9	TRBJ1-2	TGTGCCAGCAGCGTAGACCCCTTGACAGGGGGTGGCTACACCTTC	CASSVDPLTGGGYTF
-	TRBV6-1	TRBJ2-1	TGTGCCAGCAGTGAAATGGCAGCGTACAATGAGCAGTTCTTC	CASSEMAAYNEQFF
-	TRBV6-1	TRBJ2-2	TGTGCTACGGAGAGCGGAGTGAGCACCGGGGAGCTGTTTTTT	CATESGVSTGELFF
-	TRBV20-1	TRBJ1-1	TGCAGTGCTAGAGGGGGGGCTGAAGCTTTCTTT	CSARGGAEAFF
TRBD1	TRBV18	TRBJ1-1	TGTGCCAGCTCACTTAACAGGGGGTTTATCACTGAAGCTTTCTTT	CASSLNRGFITEAFF
TRBD2	TRBV19	TRBJ2-1	TGTGCCAGTAGTTCCTGGACTAGCGGGGAGTACAATGAGCAGTTCTTC	CASSSWTSGEYNEQFF
TRBD2	TRBV25-1	TRBJ2-1	TGTGCCAGCAGCCGGGTTTTTAGCGGGAGTGAGAATGAGCAGTTCTTC	CASSRVFSGSENEQFF
TRBD2	TRBV13	TRBJ2-3	TGTGCCAGCAGCTCCCTATTTAGCGGGGTTACCACAGATACGCAGTATTTT	CASSSLFSGVTTDTQYF
-	TRBV4-2	TRBJ2-5	TGTGCCAGCAGCCGGCAGGGACTTCGGGAGACCCAGTACTTC	CASSRQGLRETQYF
-	TRBV19	TRBJ1-3	TGTGCCAGTAGTCCTCCGGGGACACTTGGAAACACCATATATTTT	CASSPPGTLGNTIYF
-	TRBV11-3	TRBJ2-7	TGTGCCAGCAGCTTAGTCTCGAGGGACTGCTACGAGCAGTACTTC	CASSLVSRDCYEQYF
-	TRBV15	TRBJ1-2	TGTGCCACCAGCCCCGGGGGGGAAGGTGGCTACACCTTC	CATSPGGEGGYTF
-	TRBV2	TRBJ1-3	TGTGCCAGCAGTGGGGGGAGGACACGGGCTGGAAACACCATATATTTT	CASSGGRTRAGNTIYF
-	TRBV5-1	TRBJ1-2	TGCGCCAGCAGCTTACGAACGCCCGAACAGGGTAACTATGGCTACACCTTC	CASSLRTPEQGNYGYTF
TRBD2	TRBV10-3	TRBJ2-1	TGTGCCATCCAAGCGGGAGGTTTCTCCTACAATGAGCAGTTCTTC	CAIQAGGFSYNEQFF
-	TRBV4-1	TRBJ1-2	TGCGCCAGCAGCCAAGATGGGGCAGTTCTGGGCTATGGCTACACCTTC	CASSQDGAVLGYGYTF